This T cell receptor (beta chain) was sequenced in a study of blood T cells in healthy people across ages. Points on this clonotype: Its specificity is not known.

A second about 7 to 12 cycle PCR used barcoded and J-beta primers. Tags on each cDNA molecule came from a template-switch adaptor with 12 random nucleotides. TCRdb passed the 5' RACE reads through MiXCR, listing each CDR3 protein once. The data hold 710,000 or so distinct CDR3 sequences, with about 24% observed a single time. CDR1 and CDR2 (germline): SGHKS, YYEKEE (reference sequence). The length of the CDR3 is 14 residues. J lost 2 bases, V lost 4 bases, and 4 bases had no gene match. Broader study findings: Both higher diversity and more naive CD4+ cells marked long-lived donors when set against aged donors. Donor CMV status, an unknown factor, possibly confounded changes in expanded clonotypes. Estimates drawn from one million T cells were deemed to understate diversity.

Material: blood. V usage is TRBV5-5 and J usage is TRBJ2-3; 7 bases map to TRBD2. This TCR derives from a man in his 70s in good health. CDR3 DNA: TGTGCCAGCAGCCTTGGGACTATCACAGATACGCAGTATTTT. Protein product: CASSLGTITDTQYF.